The source of this T cell receptor (beta chain) is a study of T cell responses to AZD1222 COVID-19 vaccine. In regard to this clone: Its antigen is not identified.

The protocol was immunoSEQ multiplex PCR, while the TCRdb copy is restricted to in-frame clones and leaves out a portion. Of about 150,000 clones listed, around 90% were seen once; the top ten hold less than 2%. Second doses were pooled across both intervals (about 4 or about 12 weeks). Broader study findings: Donors were chiefly white British, with a greater number of females, and clonal diversity was perhaps underestimated.

CDR3 size: 13 residues. Germline V CDR1 and CDR2: SGHRS, YFSETQ. The V and J ends lost 4 bases and 7 bases respectively, with 14 bases between them. This sample comprised peripheral blood, obtained 28 days after the second AZD1222 dose. The receptor's source is an adult who received the AZD1222 COVID-19 vaccine. The V gene is TRBV5-1, the J gene TRBJ2-5; D ambiguous. As DNA, the CDR3 is TGCGCCAGCAGCCCCTACCCCCGCGGGACCCAGTACTTC. The encoded protein is CASSPYPRGTQYF.